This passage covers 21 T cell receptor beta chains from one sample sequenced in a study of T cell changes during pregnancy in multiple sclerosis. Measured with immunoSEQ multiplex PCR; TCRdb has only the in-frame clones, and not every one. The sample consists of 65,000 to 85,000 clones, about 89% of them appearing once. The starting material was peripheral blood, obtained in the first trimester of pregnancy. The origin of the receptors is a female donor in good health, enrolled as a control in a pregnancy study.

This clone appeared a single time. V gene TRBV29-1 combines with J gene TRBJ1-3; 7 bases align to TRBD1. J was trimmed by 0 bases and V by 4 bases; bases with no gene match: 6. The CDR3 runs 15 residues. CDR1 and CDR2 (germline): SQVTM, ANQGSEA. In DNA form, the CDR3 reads TGCAGCGTTGGTGACAGGGTCAACTCTGGAAACACCATATATTTT. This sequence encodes CSVGDRVNSGNTIYF.

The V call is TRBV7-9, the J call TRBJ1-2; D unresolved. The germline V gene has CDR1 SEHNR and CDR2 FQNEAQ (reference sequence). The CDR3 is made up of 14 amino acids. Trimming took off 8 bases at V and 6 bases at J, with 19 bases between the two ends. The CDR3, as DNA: TGTGCCAGCCACGATTGGCCGATCGCCAATGGCTACACCTTC. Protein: CASHDWPIANGYTF.

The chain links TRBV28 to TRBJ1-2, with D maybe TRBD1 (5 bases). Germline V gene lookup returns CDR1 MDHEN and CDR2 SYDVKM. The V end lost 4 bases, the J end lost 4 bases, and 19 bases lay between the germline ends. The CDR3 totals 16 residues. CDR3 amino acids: CASSSPGGGSGYGYTF. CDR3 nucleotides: TGTGCCAGCAGTTCTCCGGGGGGGGGAAGTGGCTATGGCTACACCTTC.

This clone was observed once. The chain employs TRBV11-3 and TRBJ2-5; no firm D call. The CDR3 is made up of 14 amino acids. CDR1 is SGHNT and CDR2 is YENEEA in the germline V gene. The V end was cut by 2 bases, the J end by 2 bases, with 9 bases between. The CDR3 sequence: CASSLHGSQETQYF. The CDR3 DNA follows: TGTGCCAGCAGCTTACACGGTTCTCAAGAGACCCAGTACTTC.

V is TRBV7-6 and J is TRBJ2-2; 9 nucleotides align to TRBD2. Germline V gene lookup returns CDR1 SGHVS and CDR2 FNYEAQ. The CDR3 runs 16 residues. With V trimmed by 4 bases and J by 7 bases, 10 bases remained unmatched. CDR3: CASSSYRAGGIGELFF. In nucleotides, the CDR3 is TGTGCCAGCAGCTCCTATCGGGCGGGAGGGATCGGGGAGCTGTTTTTT.

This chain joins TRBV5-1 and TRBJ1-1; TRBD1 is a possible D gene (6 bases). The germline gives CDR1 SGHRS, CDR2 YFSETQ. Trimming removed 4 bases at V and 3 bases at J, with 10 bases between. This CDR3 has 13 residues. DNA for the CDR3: TGCGCCAGCAGCCTACAGGGTGACACTGAAGCTTTCTTT. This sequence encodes CASSLQGDTEAFF.

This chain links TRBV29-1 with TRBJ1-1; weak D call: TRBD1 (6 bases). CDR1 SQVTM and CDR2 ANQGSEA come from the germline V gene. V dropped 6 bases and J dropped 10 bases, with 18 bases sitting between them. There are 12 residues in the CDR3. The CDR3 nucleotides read TGCAGCGTAGCCGGGCCTCGGGGGGCAGCTTTCTTT. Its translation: CSVAGPRGAAFF.

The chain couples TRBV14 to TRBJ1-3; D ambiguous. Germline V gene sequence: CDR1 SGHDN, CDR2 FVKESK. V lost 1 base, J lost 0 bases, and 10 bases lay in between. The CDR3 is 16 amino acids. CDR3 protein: CASSQGPNLSGNTIYF. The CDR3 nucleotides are TGTGCCAGCAGCCAAGGGCCCAACCTCTCTGGAAACACCATATATTTT.

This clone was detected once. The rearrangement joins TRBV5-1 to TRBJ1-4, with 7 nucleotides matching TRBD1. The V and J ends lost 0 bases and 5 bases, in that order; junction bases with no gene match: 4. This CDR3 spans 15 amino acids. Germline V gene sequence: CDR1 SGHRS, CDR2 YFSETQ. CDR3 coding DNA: TGCGCCAGCAGCTTGGGACAGGGTTCGAATGAAAAACTGTTTTTT. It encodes CASSLGQGSNEKLFF.

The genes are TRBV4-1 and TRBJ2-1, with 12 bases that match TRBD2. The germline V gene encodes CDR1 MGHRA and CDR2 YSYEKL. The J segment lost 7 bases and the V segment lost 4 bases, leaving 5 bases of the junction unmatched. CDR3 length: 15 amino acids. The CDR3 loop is CASSLTSGRINEQFF. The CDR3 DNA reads TGCGCCAGCAGCCTGACTAGCGGGAGAATAAATGAGCAGTTCTTC.

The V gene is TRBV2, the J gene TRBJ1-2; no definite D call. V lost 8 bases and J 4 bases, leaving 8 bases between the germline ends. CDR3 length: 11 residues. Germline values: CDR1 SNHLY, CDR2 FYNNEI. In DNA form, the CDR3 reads TGTGCCAGCGGGCCAGCCTATGGCTACACCTTC. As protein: CASGPAYGYTF.

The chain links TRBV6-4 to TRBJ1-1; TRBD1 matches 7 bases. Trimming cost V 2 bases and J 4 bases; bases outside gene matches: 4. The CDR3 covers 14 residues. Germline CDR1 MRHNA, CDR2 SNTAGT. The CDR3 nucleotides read TGTGCCAGCAGTGACGACAGGGTAGGCACTGAAGCTTTCTTT. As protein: CASSDDRVGTEAFF.

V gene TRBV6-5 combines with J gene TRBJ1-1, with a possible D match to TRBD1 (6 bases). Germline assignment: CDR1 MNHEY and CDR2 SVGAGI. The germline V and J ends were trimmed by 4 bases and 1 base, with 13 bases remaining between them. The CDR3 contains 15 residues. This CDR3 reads CASSSPGRGNTEAFF. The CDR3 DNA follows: TGTGCCAGCAGTTCCCCAGGCAGGGGGAACACTGAAGCTTTCTTT.

This CDR3 is CASSPTRTSGRGEQFF. CDR3 DNA sequence: TGTGCCAGCAGCCCAACGAGGACTAGCGGGAGGGGTGAGCAGTTCTTC. The chain couples TRBV7-8 to TRBJ2-1, with TRBD2 matching over 15 bases. The germline CDR1 and CDR2 sequences are SGHVS and FQNEAQ. The trim removed 5 bases at V and 9 bases at J, leaving 8 bases unmatched. The CDR3 spans 16 residues.

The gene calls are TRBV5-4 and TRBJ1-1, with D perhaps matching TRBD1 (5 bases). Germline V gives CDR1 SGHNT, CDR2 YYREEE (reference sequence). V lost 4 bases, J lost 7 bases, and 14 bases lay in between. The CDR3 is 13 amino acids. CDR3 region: CASSPAGGGEAFF. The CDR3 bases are TGTGCCAGCAGCCCCGCCGGGGGGGGTGAAGCTTTCTTT.

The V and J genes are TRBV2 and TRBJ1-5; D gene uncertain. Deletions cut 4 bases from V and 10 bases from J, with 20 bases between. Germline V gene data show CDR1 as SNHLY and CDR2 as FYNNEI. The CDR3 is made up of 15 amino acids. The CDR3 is CASSASGGPISPQHF. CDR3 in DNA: TGTGCCAGCAGTGCGTCGGGAGGCCCCATCAGCCCCCAGCATTTT.

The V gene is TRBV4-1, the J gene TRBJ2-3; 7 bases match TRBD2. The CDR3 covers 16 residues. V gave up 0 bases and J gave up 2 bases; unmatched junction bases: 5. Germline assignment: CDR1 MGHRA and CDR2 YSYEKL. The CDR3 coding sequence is TGCGCCAGCAGCCAAGATGTAGGGACTATCACAGATACGCAGTATTTT. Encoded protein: CASSQDVGTITDTQYF.

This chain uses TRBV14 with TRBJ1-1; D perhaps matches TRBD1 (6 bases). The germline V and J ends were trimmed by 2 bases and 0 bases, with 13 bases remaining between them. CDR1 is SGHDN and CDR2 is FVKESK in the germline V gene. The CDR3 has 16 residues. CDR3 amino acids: CASSQTQGAVNTEAFF. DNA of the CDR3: TGTGCCAGCAGCCAAACACAGGGAGCCGTGAACACTGAAGCTTTCTTT. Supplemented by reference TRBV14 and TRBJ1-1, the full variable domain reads EAGVTQFPSHSVIEKGQTVTLRCDPISGHDNLYWYRRVMGKEIKFLLHFVKESKQDESGMPNNRFLAERTGGTYSTLKVQPAELEDSGVYFCASSQTQGAVNTEAFFGQGTRLTVV.

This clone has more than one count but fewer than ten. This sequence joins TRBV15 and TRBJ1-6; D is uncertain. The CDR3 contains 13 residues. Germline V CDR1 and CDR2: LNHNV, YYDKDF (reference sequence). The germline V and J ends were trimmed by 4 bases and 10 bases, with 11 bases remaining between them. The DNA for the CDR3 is TGTGCCACCAGCACTTCTCCTCGGTCACCCCTCCACTTT. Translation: CATSTSPRSPLHF.

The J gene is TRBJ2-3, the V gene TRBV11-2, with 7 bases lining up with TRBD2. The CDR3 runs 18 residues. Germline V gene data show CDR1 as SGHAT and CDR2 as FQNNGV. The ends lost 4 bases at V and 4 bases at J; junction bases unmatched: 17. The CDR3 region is CASSSFSGGAREADTQYF. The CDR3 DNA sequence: TGTGCCAGCAGCTCATTTTCGGGGGGAGCACGCGAGGCAGATACGCAGTATTTT.

CDR3: CASRRGSRGIYEQYF. The CDR3 DNA is TGTGCCAGCAGGCGGGGGTCCAGAGGTATCTACGAGCAGTACTTC. V usage is TRBV6-1 and J usage is TRBJ2-7; 7 bases align to TRBD2. The CDR3 has 15 amino acids. With 6 bases clipped from V and 3 bases from J, the junction kept 11 bases outside the gene matches. In germline, CDR1 is MNHNS, CDR2 SASEGT.